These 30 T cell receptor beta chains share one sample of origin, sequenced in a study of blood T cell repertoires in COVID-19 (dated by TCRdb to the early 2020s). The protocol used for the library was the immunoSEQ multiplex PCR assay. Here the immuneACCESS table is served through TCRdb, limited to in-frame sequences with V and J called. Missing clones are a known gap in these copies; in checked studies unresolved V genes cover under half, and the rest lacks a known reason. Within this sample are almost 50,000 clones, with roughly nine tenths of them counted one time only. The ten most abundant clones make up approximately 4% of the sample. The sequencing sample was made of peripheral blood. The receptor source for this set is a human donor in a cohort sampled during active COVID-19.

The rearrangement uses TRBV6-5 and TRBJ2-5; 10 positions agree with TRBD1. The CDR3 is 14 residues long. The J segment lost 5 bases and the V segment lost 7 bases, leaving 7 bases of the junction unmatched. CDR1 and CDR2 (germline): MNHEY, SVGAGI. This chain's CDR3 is CASIKDRGLETQYF. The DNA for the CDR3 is TGTGCCAGCATCAAAGACAGGGGGCTGGAGACCCAGTACTTC.

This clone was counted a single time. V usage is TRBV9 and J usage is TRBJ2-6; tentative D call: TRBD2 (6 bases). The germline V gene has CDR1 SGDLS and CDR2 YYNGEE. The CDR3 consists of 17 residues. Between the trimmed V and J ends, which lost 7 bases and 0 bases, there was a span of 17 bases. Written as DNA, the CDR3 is TGTGCCAGCGGGCCGATGGGGGGAATCTCTGGGGCCAACGTCCTGACTTTC. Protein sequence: CASGPMGGISGANVLTF.

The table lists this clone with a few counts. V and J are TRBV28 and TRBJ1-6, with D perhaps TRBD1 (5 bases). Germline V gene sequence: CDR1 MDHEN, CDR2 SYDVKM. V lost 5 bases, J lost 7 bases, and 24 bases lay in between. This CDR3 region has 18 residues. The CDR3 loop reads CASSAPHDPGLTNSPLHF. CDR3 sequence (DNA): TGTGCCAGCAGTGCACCCCACGATCCAGGGTTAACCAATTCACCCCTCCACTTT.

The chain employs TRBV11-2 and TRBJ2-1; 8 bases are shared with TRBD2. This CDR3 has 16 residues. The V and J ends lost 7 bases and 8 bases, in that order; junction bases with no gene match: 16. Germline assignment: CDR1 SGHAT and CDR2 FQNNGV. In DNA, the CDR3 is TGTGCCAGCACCATCGGGAATAGCGGGATTGGGGATGAGCAGTTCTTC. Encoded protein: CASTIGNSGIGDEQFF.

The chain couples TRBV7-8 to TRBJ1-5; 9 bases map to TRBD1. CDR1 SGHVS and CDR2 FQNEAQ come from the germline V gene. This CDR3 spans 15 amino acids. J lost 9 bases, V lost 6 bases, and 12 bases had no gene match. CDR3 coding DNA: TGTGCCAGCAGTCCCGGGACAGGGCCCGAGTTGCCCCAGCATTTT. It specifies CASSPGTGPELPQHF.

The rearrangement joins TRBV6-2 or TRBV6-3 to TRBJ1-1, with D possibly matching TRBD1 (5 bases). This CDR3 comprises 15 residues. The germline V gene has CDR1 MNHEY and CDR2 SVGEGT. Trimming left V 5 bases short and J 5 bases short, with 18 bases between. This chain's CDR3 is CASSRTGDSGTEAFF. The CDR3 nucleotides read TGTGCCAGCAGTCGAACGGGGGATTCGGGTACTGAAGCTTTCTTT.

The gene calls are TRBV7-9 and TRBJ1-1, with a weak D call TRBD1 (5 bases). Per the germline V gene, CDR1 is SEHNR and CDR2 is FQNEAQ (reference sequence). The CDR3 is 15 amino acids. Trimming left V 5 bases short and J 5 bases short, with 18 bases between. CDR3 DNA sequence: TGTGCCAGCAGCACCTCCCGGGGTCGGGGGACTGAAGCTTTCTTT. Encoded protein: CASSTSRGRGTEAFF.

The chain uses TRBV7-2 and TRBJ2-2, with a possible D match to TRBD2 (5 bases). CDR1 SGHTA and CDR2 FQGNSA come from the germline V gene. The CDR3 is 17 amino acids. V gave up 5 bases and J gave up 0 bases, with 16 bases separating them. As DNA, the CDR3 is TGTGCCAGCAGCCCAGCTAGCTCACTCGCGAACACCGGGGAGCTGTTTTTT. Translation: CASSPASSLANTGELFF. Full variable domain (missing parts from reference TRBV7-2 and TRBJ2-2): GAGVSQSPSNKVTEKGKDVELRCDPISGHTALYWYRQSLGQGLEFLIYFQGNSAPDKSGLPSDRFSAERTGGSVSTLTIQRTQQEDSAVYLCASSPASSLANTGELFFGEGSRLTVL.

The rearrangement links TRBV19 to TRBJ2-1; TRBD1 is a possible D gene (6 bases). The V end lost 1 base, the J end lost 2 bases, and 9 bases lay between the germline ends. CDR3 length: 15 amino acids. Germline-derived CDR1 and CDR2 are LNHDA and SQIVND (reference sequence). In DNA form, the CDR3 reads TGTGCCAGTAGTATAGGGCAGGGGCCCTACAATGAGCAGTTCTTC. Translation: CASSIGQGPYNEQFF.

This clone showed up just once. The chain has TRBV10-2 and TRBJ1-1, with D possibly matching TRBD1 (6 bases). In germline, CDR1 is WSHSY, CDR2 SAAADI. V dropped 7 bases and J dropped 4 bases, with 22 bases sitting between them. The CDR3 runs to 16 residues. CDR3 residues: CASTSFTSSRGTEAFF. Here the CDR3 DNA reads TGCGCCAGCACATCCTTTACTTCCTCCAGGGGCACTGAAGCTTTCTTT.

The CDR3 DNA reads TGTGCCAGCAGCCTAAATCGGGGGCCCCAGCATTTT. Protein product: CASSLNRGPQHF. The chain links TRBV7-3 to TRBJ1-5; D is ambiguous. Germline CDR1 is SGHTA and CDR2 is FQGTGA. The CDR3 totals 12 residues. Trimming removed 5 bases at V and 9 bases at J, with 11 bases between.

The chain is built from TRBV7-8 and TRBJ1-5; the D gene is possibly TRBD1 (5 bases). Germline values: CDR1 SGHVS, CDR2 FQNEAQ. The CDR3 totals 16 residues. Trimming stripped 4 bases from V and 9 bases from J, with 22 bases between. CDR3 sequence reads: CASSYGTGLPGGPQHF. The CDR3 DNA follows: TGTGCCAGCAGCTACGGAACGGGCCTGCCCGGGGGGCCCCAGCATTTT. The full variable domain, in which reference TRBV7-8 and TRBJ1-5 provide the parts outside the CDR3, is GAGVSQSPRYKVAKRGQDVALRCDPISGHVSLFWYQQALGQGPEFLTYFQNEAQLDKSGLPSDRFFAERPEGSVSTLKIQRTQQEDSAVYLCASSYGTGLPGGPQHFGDGTRLSIL.

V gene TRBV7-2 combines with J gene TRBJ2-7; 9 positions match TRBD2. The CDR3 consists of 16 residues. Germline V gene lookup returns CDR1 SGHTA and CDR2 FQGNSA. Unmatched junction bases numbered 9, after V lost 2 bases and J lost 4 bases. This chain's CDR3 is CASSLSASGTIYEQYF. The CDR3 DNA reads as TGTGCCAGCAGCTTATCGGCTAGCGGGACGATATACGAGCAGTACTTC.

In nucleotides, the CDR3 is TGTGCCAGCAGTTTGGGGGGGCCCTATGGCTACACCTTC. Its translation is CASSLGGPYGYTF. This rearrangement joins TRBV27 to TRBJ1-2, with D perhaps TRBD1 (6 bases). The CDR3 contains 13 residues. Trimming removed 3 bases at V and 4 bases at J, with 9 bases between. Germline CDR1 and CDR2: MNHEY and SMNVEV (reference sequence).

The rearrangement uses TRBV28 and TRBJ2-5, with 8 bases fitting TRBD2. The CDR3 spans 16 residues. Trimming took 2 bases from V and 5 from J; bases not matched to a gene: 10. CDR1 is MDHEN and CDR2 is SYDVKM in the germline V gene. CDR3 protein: CASSLSTSAGGETQYF. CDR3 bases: TGTGCCAGCAGTTTAAGTACTTCCGCGGGAGGCGAGACCCAGTACTTC.

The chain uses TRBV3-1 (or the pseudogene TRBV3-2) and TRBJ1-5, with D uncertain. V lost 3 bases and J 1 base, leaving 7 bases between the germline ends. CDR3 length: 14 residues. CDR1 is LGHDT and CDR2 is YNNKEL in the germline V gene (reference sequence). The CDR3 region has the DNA TGTGCCAGCAGCCAGGCGGTGAGCAATCAGCCCCAGCATTTT. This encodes CASSQAVSNQPQHF.

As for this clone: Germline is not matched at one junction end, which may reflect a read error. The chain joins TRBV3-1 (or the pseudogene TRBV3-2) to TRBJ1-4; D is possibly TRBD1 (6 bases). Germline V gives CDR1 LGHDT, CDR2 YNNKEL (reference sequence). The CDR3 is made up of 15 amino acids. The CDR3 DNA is TGTGCCAGCAGCCGGGACTGGGGGGGGCGTGAAGAACTGTTTTTT. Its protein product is CASSRDWGGREELFF.

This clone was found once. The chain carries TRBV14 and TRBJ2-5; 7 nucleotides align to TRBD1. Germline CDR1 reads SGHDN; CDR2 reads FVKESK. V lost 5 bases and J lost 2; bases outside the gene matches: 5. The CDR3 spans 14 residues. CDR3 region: CASSEGQVQETQYF. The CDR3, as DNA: TGTGCCAGCAGCGAAGGACAGGTACAAGAGACCCAGTACTTC.

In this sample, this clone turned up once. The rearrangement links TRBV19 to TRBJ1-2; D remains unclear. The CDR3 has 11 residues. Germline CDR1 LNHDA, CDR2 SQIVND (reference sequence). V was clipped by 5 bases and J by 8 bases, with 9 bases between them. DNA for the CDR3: TGTGCCAGTAGTCTCGGGGAAGGCTACACCTTC. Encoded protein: CASSLGEGYTF.

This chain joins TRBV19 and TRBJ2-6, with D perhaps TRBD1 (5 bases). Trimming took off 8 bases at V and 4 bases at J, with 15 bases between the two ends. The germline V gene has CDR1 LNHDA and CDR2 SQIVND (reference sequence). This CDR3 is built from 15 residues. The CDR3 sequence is CASSRKGSGANVLTF. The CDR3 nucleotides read TGTGCCAGTTCACGAAAGGGGTCCGGGGCCAACGTCCTGACTTTC.

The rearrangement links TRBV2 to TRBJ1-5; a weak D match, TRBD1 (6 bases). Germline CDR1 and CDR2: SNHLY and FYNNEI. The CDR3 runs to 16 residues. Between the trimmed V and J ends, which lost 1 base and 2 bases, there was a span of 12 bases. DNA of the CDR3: TGTGCCAGCAGTGAAGAAGGGGGTAGCGGCAATCAGCCCCAGCATTTT. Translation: CASSEEGGSGNQPQHF.

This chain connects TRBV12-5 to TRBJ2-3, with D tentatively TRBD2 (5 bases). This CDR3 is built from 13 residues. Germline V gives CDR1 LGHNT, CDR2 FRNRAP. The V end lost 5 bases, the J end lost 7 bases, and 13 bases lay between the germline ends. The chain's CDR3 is CASGPGESNTQYF. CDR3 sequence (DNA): TGTGCTAGTGGTCCCGGGGAATCAAATACGCAGTATTTT.

CDR3 in amino acids: CASSYSTAGSLFF. DNA of the CDR3: TGTGCCAGCAGTTACTCGACGGCGGGAAGCCTGTTTTTT. The J gene is TRBJ1-4, the V gene TRBV6-5, with D hard to call. Deletions cut 0 bases from V and 14 bases from J, with 13 bases between. This CDR3 is 13 amino acids long. Germline CDR1 is MNHEY and CDR2 is SVGAGI.

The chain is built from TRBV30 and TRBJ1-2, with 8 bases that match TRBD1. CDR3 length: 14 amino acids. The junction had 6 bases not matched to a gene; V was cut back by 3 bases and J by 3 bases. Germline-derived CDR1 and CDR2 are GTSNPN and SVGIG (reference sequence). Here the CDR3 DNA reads TGTGCCTGGAGCCCCGACAGGGGACACTATGGCTACACCTTC. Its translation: CAWSPDRGHYGYTF.

The CDR3 coding sequence is TGTGCTAGTGGTTTGGGAAGAGACTCTGGGGCCAACGTCCTGACTTTC. As protein: CASGLGRDSGANVLTF. This chain links TRBV12-5 with TRBJ2-6; D not certain. Trimming took off 1 base at V and 0 bases at J, with 7 bases between the two ends. The V gene's germline CDR1 is LGHNT and CDR2 FRNRAP. The CDR3 is made up of 16 amino acids.

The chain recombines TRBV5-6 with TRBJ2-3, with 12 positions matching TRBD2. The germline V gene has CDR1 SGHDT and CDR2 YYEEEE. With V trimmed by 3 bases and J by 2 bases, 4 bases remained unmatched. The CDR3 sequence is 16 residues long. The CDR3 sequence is CASSWLAGGNTDTQYF. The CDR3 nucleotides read TGTGCCAGCAGCTGGCTAGCGGGAGGGAACACAGATACGCAGTATTTT.

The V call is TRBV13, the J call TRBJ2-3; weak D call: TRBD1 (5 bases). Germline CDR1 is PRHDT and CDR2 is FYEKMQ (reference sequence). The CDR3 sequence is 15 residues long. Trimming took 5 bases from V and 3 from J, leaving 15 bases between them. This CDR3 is CASSPRARGTDTQYF. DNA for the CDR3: TGTGCCAGCAGCCCCAGAGCTAGGGGTACAGATACGCAGTATTTT.

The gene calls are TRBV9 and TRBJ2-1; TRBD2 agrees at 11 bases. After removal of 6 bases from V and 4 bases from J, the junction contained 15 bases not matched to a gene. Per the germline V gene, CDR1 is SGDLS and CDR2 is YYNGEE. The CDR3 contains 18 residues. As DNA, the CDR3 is TGTGCCAGCACCAAAGAGGGGACTAGCGGCCATCATTACAATGAGCAGTTCTTC. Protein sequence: CASTKEGTSGHHYNEQFF.

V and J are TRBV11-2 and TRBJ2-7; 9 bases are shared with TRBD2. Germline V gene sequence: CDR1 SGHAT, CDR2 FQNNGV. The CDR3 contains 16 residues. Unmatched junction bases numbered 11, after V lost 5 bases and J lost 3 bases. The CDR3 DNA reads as TGTGCCAGCAGCCTTAGGAGGGGACTAGCAAACTACGAGCAGTACTTC. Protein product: CASSLRRGLANYEQYF.

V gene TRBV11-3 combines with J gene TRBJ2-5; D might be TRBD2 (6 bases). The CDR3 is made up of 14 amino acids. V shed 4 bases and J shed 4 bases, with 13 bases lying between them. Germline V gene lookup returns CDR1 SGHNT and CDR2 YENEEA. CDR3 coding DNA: TGTGCCAGCAGCTCTCGCCGGAGGGCAGAGACCCAGTACTTC. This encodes CASSSRRRAETQYF.